This TCR beta chain was observed in a study of cytomegalovirus exposure and HLA in healthy donors. The PCR employed 60 Vbeta primers together with 13 Jbeta primers. Profiled with immunoSEQ multiplex PCR; TCRdb holds only in-frame clones, not every one. The table records around 86,000 clones, about three quarters of them present only once. Remarks on this clone: Antigen specificity is unknown.

Germline CDR1 LGHNT, CDR2 FRNRAP. Trimming pared 2 bases from V and 3 bases from J, leaving 7 bases between. This CDR3 has 13 residues. Overall study results and limits: Some TCR beta chains (roughly 160 of them) were listed as cytomegalovirus-associated. An analysis was carried out at a later point. It showed that HLA-associated TCR beta chains were more clonally expanded than equally common non-associated chains. Later analysis identified a missense DCLRE1C variant that was linked to TCR beta V- and J-gene trimming.

The sequencing sample was made of PBMCs. The sequence derives from a man aged 50 to 59 in good health and CMV-seropositive. The V call is TRBV12-5, the J call TRBJ1-1, with D possibly being TRBD1 (5 bases). The CDR3 region is CASGLQGHTEAFF. In nucleotides, the CDR3 is TGTGCTAGTGGTTTGCAGGGTCACACTGAAGCTTTCTTT.